This TCR beta chain is from a study of blood T cell repertoires in COVID-19. Across the study: Some COVID-19 samples were acute and others convalescent; all came from the United States, Italy and Spain. T cells, B-cell-depleted T cells, or PBMCs provided the cDNA or gDNA that served as material.

Germline lookup yields CDR1 LNHDA and CDR2 SQIVND (reference sequence). This CDR3 comprises 15 residues. The junction had 5 bases not matched to a gene; V was cut back by 6 bases and J by 4 bases. The Seattle site enrolled patients during active infection and followed them longitudinally. In the authors' methods: The assay estimated nucleated cells by amplifying reference gene primers. The table came from immunoSEQ multiplex PCR; TCRdb's copy has only in-frame clones and leaves some out. V and J calls and clone size are copied from that table; D and trimming were computed from the DNA. The top ten hold roughly 3.9% of the sample, which has about 350,000 clones, roughly nine tenths seen once.

The chain has TRBV19 and TRBJ2-5; the match to TRBD2 covers 13 bases. The source is a woman aged 55-69 years with COVID-19, enrolled during active disease. Sample: peripheral blood. The CDR3 loop reads CASSPRTSGGETQYF. In DNA form, the CDR3 reads TGTGCCAGTAGCCCTCGGACTAGCGGGGGAGAGACCCAGTACTTC.